The next 9 T cell receptor beta chains were all read from a single sample in a study of PD-1 blockade in classical Hodgkin lymphoma. Only in-frame clones appear in the TCRdb table, and some are missing; sequencing was by immunoSEQ multiplex PCR. This sample has more than 45,000 clones, with about 91% found just once. Every single patient, without exception, relapsed after autologous stem cell transplantation, and brentuximab vedotin exposure varied. The sample consisted of peripheral blood mononuclear cells (PBMCs), taken before the second cycle of nivolumab. These TCRs come from a human donor with classical Hodgkin lymphoma.

This clone has a handful of counts. The rearrangement links TRBV27 to TRBJ2-5; 8 positions match TRBD2. J was trimmed by 5 bases and V by 5 bases; bases with no gene match: 13. This CDR3 contains 16 residues. Per the germline V gene, CDR1 is MNHEY and CDR2 is SMNVEV (reference sequence). CDR3 region: CASSPESGLVGETQYF. CDR3 nucleotide sequence: TGTGCCAGCAGTCCCGAATCGGGACTAGTAGGTGAGACCCAGTACTTC.

V gene TRBV2 combines with J gene TRBJ1-1; 9 bases are shared with TRBD1. Germline loops: CDR1 SNHLY, CDR2 FYNNEI. The CDR3 consists of 16 residues. J lost 5 bases, V lost 3 bases, and 10 bases had no gene match. CDR3 region: CASSDGRDRVRTEAFF. The DNA for the CDR3 is TGTGCCAGCAGTGACGGCCGGGACAGGGTTCGGACTGAAGCTTTCTTT. Supplemented by reference TRBV2 and TRBJ1-1, the full variable domain reads EPEVTQTPSHQVTQMGQEVILRCVPISNHLYFYWYRQILGQKVEFLVSFYNNEISEKSEIFDDQFSVERPDGSNFTLKIRSTKLEDSAMYFCASSDGRDRVRTEAFFGQGTRLTVV.

This chain joins TRBV11-2 and TRBJ2-7, with 7 positions matching TRBD1. CDR1 is SGHAT, CDR2 FQNNGV, per germline. Trimming at V came to 8 bases and at J to 0 bases, leaving 1 base not matched to a gene. The CDR3 has 12 residues. CDR3 nucleotides: TGTGCCAGCCGGGACAGCTCCTACGAGCAGTACTTC. It yields the protein CASRDSSYEQYF. The whole variable domain, remainder taken from reference TRBV11-2 and TRBJ2-7, is EAGVAQSPRYKIIEKRQSVAFWCNPISGHATLYWYQQILGQGPKLLIQFQNNGVVDDSQLPKDRFSAERLKGVDSTLKIQPAKLEDSAVYLCASRDSSYEQYFGPGTRLTVT.

This chain links TRBV6-5 with TRBJ2-2, with D unclear. This CDR3 is built from 14 residues. V was pared by 5 bases and J by 3 bases, with 10 bases between. Germline V gene sequence: CDR1 MNHEY, CDR2 SVGAGI. In DNA, the CDR3 is TGTGCCAGCAGTGTCCGGTATGACACCGGGGAGCTGTTTTTT. This encodes CASSVRYDTGELFF.

The J gene is TRBJ2-2, the V gene TRBV28, with D tentatively TRBD1 or TRBD2 (6 bases each). The V gene lost 5 bases and the J gene lost 0 bases, with 13 bases spanning the gap. The CDR3 runs 16 residues. CDR1 MDHEN and CDR2 SYDVKM come from the germline V gene. CDR3 DNA: TGTGCCAGCAGTCCTCTGAGGGGGGCGAACACCGGGGAGCTGTTTTTT. Translating gives CASSPLRGANTGELFF.

The genes are TRBV19 and TRBJ1-3; D ambiguous. Trimming removed 3 bases from V and 4 bases from J, with 7 bases in between. The CDR3 sequence is 13 residues long. Germline V gene data show CDR1 as LNHDA and CDR2 as SQIVND (reference sequence). The CDR3 DNA is TGTGCCAGTAGTATTGCTACAGGAAACACCATATATTTT. Translating it yields CASSIATGNTIYF.

This chain links TRBV4-2 with TRBJ1-1, with 7 bases identical to TRBD1. Germline values: CDR1 LGHNA, CDR2 YNFKEQ. V lost 0 bases and J lost 4; bases outside the gene matches: 11. The CDR3 loop spans 17 amino acids. This CDR3 is CASSQEGAGGIVTEAFF. CDR3 nucleotides: TGTGCCAGCAGCCAAGAGGGGGCAGGGGGTATTGTCACTGAAGCTTTCTTT.

The rearrangement joins TRBV9 to TRBJ2-7, with D maybe TRBD1 (5 bases). The CDR3 is 15 residues long. V was trimmed by 6 bases and J by 2 bases, leaving 18 bases between them. Looked up from germline, CDR1 is SGDLS and CDR2 is YYNGEE. The DNA for the CDR3 is TGTGCCAGCAACCCCGAAGGGGCAGGGACCTACGAGCAGTACTTC. It codes for CASNPEGAGTYEQYF.

This rearrangement joins TRBV4-3 to TRBJ1-5; D unclear. Trimming cost V 1 base and J 1 base, with 5 bases left between them. From germline, CDR1 is LGHNA and CDR2 YSLEER. The CDR3 consists of 14 residues. Here the CDR3 reads CASSQGISNQPQHF. CDR3 bases: TGCGCCAGCAGCCAAGGAATCAGCAATCAGCCCCAGCATTTT.